The rows below give T cell receptor beta chains drawn from one sample of a study of T cell repertoires in cytomegalovirus infection. The antigens of these receptors remain unknown. TCRdb reprocessed the reads via MiXCR and lists one record per CDR3 protein. The table has fewer than 850,000 distinct CDR3 sequences, about 28% seen once. Sequencing used cultured CD8+ T cells from PBMCs, obtained from culture after CMV antigen stimulation. These receptors were obtained from a human donor in good health (CMV status not recorded). Some clones in this sample may be carry-over from other donors' samples. CDR3s include the opening cysteine and the closing phenylalanine or tryptophan. D genes are given only for firm matches. A clone size is listed for some rows: how often the clone was seen (once, few, many), or a class if it is expanded.

v_gene: TRBV4-3
d_gene: -
j_gene: TRBJ1-5
abundance: few
CDR3nt: TGCGCCAGCAGCCAAGGGGGGGGATATCAGCCCCAGCATTTT
CDR3aa: CASSQGGGYQPQHF

v_gene: TRBV12-3/TRBV12-4
d_gene: TRBD2
j_gene: TRBJ2-3
abundance: -
CDR3nt: TGTGCTAGCAGTTTAGGTTCTAGCGGGTACCCCACAGATACGCAGTATTTT
CDR3aa: CASSLGSSGYPTDTQYF

v_gene: TRBV29-1
d_gene: -
j_gene: TRBJ2-5
abundance: -
CDR3nt: TGCAGCGTTGCGGGGTGGGAGACCCAGTACTTC
CDR3aa: CSVAGWETQYF

v_gene: TRBV7-2
d_gene: -
j_gene: TRBJ2-7
abundance: many
CDR3nt: TGTGCCAGCAGCTTAGTGGGGGAGGTGTCCTACGAGCAGTACTTC
CDR3aa: CASSLVGEVSYEQYF

v_gene: TRBV7-6
d_gene: -
j_gene: TRBJ1-2
abundance: many
CDR3nt: TGTGCCAGCAGCTTAGAAAGGGCGGAGGCAAAGGGGCCTAACTATGGCTACACCTTC
CDR3aa: CASSLERAEAKGPNYGYTF

v_gene: TRBV5-4
d_gene: -
j_gene: TRBJ2-1
abundance: -
CDR3nt: TGTGCCAGCAGCGAAGACCAGAGCTCCTACAATGAGCAGTTCTTC
CDR3aa: CASSEDQSSYNEQFF

v_gene: TRBV7-9
d_gene: -
j_gene: TRBJ1-1
abundance: -
CDR3nt: TGTGCCAGTCGTAACGACGACCGAGATGAAGCTTTCTTT
CDR3aa: CASRNDDRDEAFF

v_gene: TRBV6-1
d_gene: -
j_gene: TRBJ1-2
abundance: -
CDR3nt: TGTGCCAGCAGTGAAGCTGCAGTAAACTATGGCTACACCTTC
CDR3aa: CASSEAAVNYGYTF

v_gene: TRBV6-5
d_gene: -
j_gene: TRBJ2-1
abundance: -
CDR3nt: TGTGCCAGCAGTTACCTCCCAGCCGGGGGCAATGAGCAGTTCTTC
CDR3aa: CASSYLPAGGNEQFF

v_gene: TRBV27
d_gene: -
j_gene: TRBJ1-1
abundance: many
CDR3nt: TGTGCCAGCAGCTTAGGCAGGAACACTGAAGCTTTCTTT
CDR3aa: CASSLGRNTEAFF

v_gene: TRBV4-2
d_gene: TRBD1
j_gene: TRBJ2-1
abundance: many
CDR3nt: TGTGCCAGCAGCCAAGGACAGGGGTTTTACAATGAGCAGTTCTTC
CDR3aa: CASSQGQGFYNEQFF

v_gene: TRBV20-1
d_gene: -
j_gene: TRBJ2-1
abundance: -
CDR3nt: TGCAGTGCTAGAGTGGGGACCTACCCTCGGGATGAGCAGTTCTTC
CDR3aa: CSARVGTYPRDEQFF

v_gene: TRBV27
d_gene: -
j_gene: TRBJ1-1
abundance: few
CDR3nt: TGTGCCAGCGGGTGGAACATGAACACTGAAGCTTTCTTT
CDR3aa: CASGWNMNTEAFF

v_gene: TRBV4-1
d_gene: -
j_gene: TRBJ2-5
abundance: -
CDR3nt: TGCGCCAGCAGCCAAGGACCCGGGGAGACCCAGTACTTC
CDR3aa: CASSQGPGETQYF

v_gene: TRBV7-2
d_gene: -
j_gene: TRBJ2-2
abundance: -
CDR3nt: TGTGCCAGCAGCTTAGGGCAGGGGAGAGGATACACCGGGGAGCTGTTTTTT
CDR3aa: CASSLGQGRGYTGELFF

v_gene: TRBV6-5
d_gene: TRBD1
j_gene: TRBJ2-7
abundance: few
CDR3nt: TGTGCCAGCAGTTACTACGGACAGGGGGCAAACGAGCAGTACTTC
CDR3aa: CASSYYGQGANEQYF

v_gene: TRBV7-9
d_gene: TRBD1
j_gene: TRBJ2-7
abundance: -
CDR3nt: TGTGCCAGCAGCTCGACAGGGAGAGCCTACGAGCAGTACTTC
CDR3aa: CASSSTGRAYEQYF

v_gene: TRBV7-9
d_gene: -
j_gene: TRBJ1-6
abundance: -
CDR3nt: TGTGCCAGCAGCTTGAAGCCAGGCAATTCACCCCTCCACTTT
CDR3aa: CASSLKPGNSPLHF

v_gene: TRBV27
d_gene: -
j_gene: TRBJ1-2
abundance: few
CDR3nt: TGTGCCAGCAGTTCCCTAGGGACGTATGGCTACACCTTC
CDR3aa: CASSSLGTYGYTF

v_gene: TRBV6-6
d_gene: -
j_gene: TRBJ2-5
abundance: -
CDR3nt: TGTGCCAGCAGTTACTCGATCAGAGAAGAGACCCAGTACTTC
CDR3aa: CASSYSIREETQYF

v_gene: TRBV27
d_gene: -
j_gene: TRBJ1-1
abundance: -
CDR3nt: TGTGCCAGCAGTCCAACCGAGGGGTTTACTGAAGCTTTCTTT
CDR3aa: CASSPTEGFTEAFF

v_gene: TRBV19
d_gene: TRBD2
j_gene: TRBJ2-1
abundance: -
CDR3nt: TGTGCCAGTAGTATACTAGCGGGGGTGAATGAGCAGTTCTTC
CDR3aa: CASSILAGVNEQFF

v_gene: TRBV12-3/TRBV12-4
d_gene: TRBD1
j_gene: TRBJ2-5
abundance: few
CDR3nt: TGTGCCAGCAGTTTGGCCAGGGGGCTGGCAAACCAAGAGACCCAGTACTTC
CDR3aa: CASSLARGLANQETQYF

v_gene: TRBV5-5
d_gene: TRBD1
j_gene: TRBJ2-2
abundance: -
CDR3nt: TGTGCCAGCAGCTCGGGAACAGGGGACGAAACCGGGGAGCTGTTTTTT
CDR3aa: CASSSGTGDETGELFF

v_gene: TRBV10-3
d_gene: -
j_gene: TRBJ2-7
abundance: -
CDR3nt: TGTGCCATCAGTGACAGAGGGAGCTCCTACGAGCAGTACTTC
CDR3aa: CAISDRGSSYEQYF

v_gene: TRBV12-3/TRBV12-4
d_gene: TRBD1
j_gene: TRBJ1-6
abundance: -
CDR3nt: TGTGCCAGCAGAGGACAGGGCTATAATTCACCCCTCCACTTT
CDR3aa: CASRGQGYNSPLHF

v_gene: TRBV2
d_gene: -
j_gene: TRBJ1-1
abundance: few
CDR3nt: TGTGCCAGCAGTGAAGGCATGGGGAACACTGAAGCTTTCTTT
CDR3aa: CASSEGMGNTEAFF

v_gene: TRBV27
d_gene: -
j_gene: TRBJ2-2
abundance: -
CDR3nt: TGTGCCAGCAGTTTTGTGCCGATGCGGGCCGGGGAGCTGTTTTTT
CDR3aa: CASSFVPMRAGELFF

v_gene: TRBV12-5
d_gene: -
j_gene: TRBJ2-7
abundance: -
CDR3nt: TGTGCTAGTGGTTCAACCCCGTCTAGGGACGAGCAGTACTTC
CDR3aa: CASGSTPSRDEQYF

v_gene: TRBV7-6
d_gene: -
j_gene: TRBJ2-7
abundance: many
CDR3nt: TGTGCCAGCAGCTCAGGACAGAGGAGCTACGAGCAGTACTTC
CDR3aa: CASSSGQRSYEQYF

v_gene: TRBV4-1
d_gene: -
j_gene: TRBJ1-1
abundance: -
CDR3nt: TGCGCCAGCAGCCATATCGGCGGGGGGGTGAACACTGAAGCTTTCTTT
CDR3aa: CASSHIGGGVNTEAFF

v_gene: TRBV2
d_gene: -
j_gene: TRBJ1-6
abundance: few
CDR3nt: TGTGCCAGCATCATGGGCTCCGAAGGTTCACCCCTCCACTTT
CDR3aa: CASIMGSEGSPLHF

v_gene: TRBV6-5
d_gene: TRBD2
j_gene: TRBJ2-1
abundance: many
CDR3nt: TGTGCCAGCAGGCCTATGCGGGGGGTGTACAATGAGCAGTTCTTC
CDR3aa: CASRPMRGVYNEQFF

v_gene: TRBV7-9
d_gene: -
j_gene: TRBJ1-1
abundance: -
CDR3nt: TGTGCCAGCAGCTTAGCGAGGGGGATCCCTGAAGCTTTCTTT
CDR3aa: CASSLARGIPEAFF

v_gene: TRBV7-4
d_gene: TRBD1
j_gene: TRBJ1-4
abundance: -
CDR3nt: TGTGCCAGCAGCGCCGACAGGGGACCTTGGAAACTGTTTTTT
CDR3aa: CASSADRGPWKLFF

v_gene: TRBV7-6
d_gene: TRBD1
j_gene: TRBJ2-3
abundance: many
CDR3nt: TGTGCCAGCAGCTTCCGGGACAGGGGGACAGATACGCAGTATTTT
CDR3aa: CASSFRDRGTDTQYF

v_gene: TRBV7-6
d_gene: TRBD2
j_gene: TRBJ2-7
abundance: few
CDR3nt: TGTGCCAGCAGCCCAAATGGGGCGGGGGGGCATTACGAGCAGTACTTC
CDR3aa: CASSPNGAGGHYEQYF

v_gene: TRBV7-2
d_gene: -
j_gene: TRBJ1-3
abundance: many
CDR3nt: TGTGCCAGCAGCCCCGAGAGCTTATCTGGAAACACCATATATTTT
CDR3aa: CASSPESLSGNTIYF

v_gene: TRBV7-9
d_gene: -
j_gene: TRBJ2-3
abundance: -
CDR3nt: TGTGCCAGCAGCCCCTTGGATGGGTATCCAGATACGCAGTATTTT
CDR3aa: CASSPLDGYPDTQYF

v_gene: TRBV7-2
d_gene: TRBD2
j_gene: TRBJ2-6
abundance: many
CDR3nt: TGTGCCAGCAGCTTAGCGCGGCGGGGGGCCATTATCCTAAGCTCTGGGGCCAACGTCCTGACTTTC
CDR3aa: CASSLARRGAIILSSGANVLTF

v_gene: TRBV12-3/TRBV12-4
d_gene: -
j_gene: TRBJ2-5
abundance: -
CDR3nt: TGTGCCAGCAGTTTAAGGGGTCGTACGGAGACCCAGTACTTC
CDR3aa: CASSLRGRTETQYF

v_gene: TRBV10-3
d_gene: -
j_gene: TRBJ1-3
abundance: -
CDR3nt: TGTGCCATCCTGGTGACGGGGTCAGTCCAGAGCTCTGGAAACACCATATATTTT
CDR3aa: CAILVTGSVQSSGNTIYF

v_gene: TRBV28
d_gene: -
j_gene: TRBJ1-1
abundance: few
CDR3nt: TGTGCCAGCAGTTACCTGCAGGGGACTGAAGCTTTCTTT
CDR3aa: CASSYLQGTEAFF

v_gene: TRBV19
d_gene: -
j_gene: TRBJ1-5
abundance: few
CDR3nt: TGTGCCAGCAAGAGCGGTCCTGACGGACGCAATCAGCCCCAGCATTTT
CDR3aa: CASKSGPDGRNQPQHF

v_gene: TRBV9
d_gene: -
j_gene: TRBJ2-3
abundance: few
CDR3nt: TGTGCCAGCAGCCCCCTCGGCGGGGGCACAGATACGCAGTATTTT
CDR3aa: CASSPLGGGTDTQYF